Listed below are T cell receptor beta chains from one sample, sequenced in a study of CD8 T cells in ankylosing spondylitis. TCRdb itself ran the 5' RACE reads through MiXCR, one entry per CDR3 protein. Of fewer than 350,000 distinct CDR3 sequences in the sample, approximately 10% were seen once. Sequenced: blood, either unsorted or a sorted T cell fraction (not recorded which). The origin of the receptors is a female donor with ankylosing spondylitis or in good health (not recorded which). Each CDR3 is given with its conserved first and last residue. The D gene is left open where the match is weak. Clone size is stated in some rows and not others, as once, few, many or a class when expanded.

clone size: many
J gene: TRBJ2-7
D gene: .
V gene: TRBV24-1
CDR3 DNA: TGTGCCACCAGTGATCCGTCGGCGACAAATAACAAGCAGTACTTC
CDR3 protein: CATSDPSATNNKQYF

clone size: .
J gene: TRBJ2-7
D gene: .
V gene: TRBV11-2
CDR3 DNA: TGTGCCAGCAGCTTAGCCCAGACTGACTCCTACGAGCAGTACTTC
CDR3 protein: CASSLAQTDSYEQYF

clone size: many
J gene: TRBJ2-6
D gene: TRBD1
V gene: TRBV4-2
CDR3 DNA: TGTGCCAGCAGCCATGCAAGGACAGGCAGCTCTGGGGCCAACGTCCTGACTTTC
CDR3 protein: CASSHARTGSSGANVLTF

clone size: few
J gene: TRBJ2-3
D gene: .
V gene: TRBV20-1
CDR3 DNA: TGCTGTGCTAGGGGTCGGGGGGCACCCCTGCGTATAGATACGCAGTATTTT
CDR3 protein: CCARGRGAPLRIDTQYF

clone size: many
J gene: TRBJ1-1
D gene: TRBD1
V gene: TRBV5-1
CDR3 DNA: TGCGCCAGCAGCCGCCCCACTGGACAGGGGGCCAGAACTGAAGCTTTCTTT
CDR3 protein: CASSRPTGQGARTEAFF

clone size: many
J gene: TRBJ2-1
D gene: .
V gene: TRBV20-1
CDR3 DNA: TGCAGTGCGCCGAGGGGAGGTGTGTCCAATGAGCAGTTCTTC
CDR3 protein: CSAPRGGVSNEQFF

clone size: .
J gene: TRBJ2-5
D gene: .
V gene: TRBV10-3
CDR3 DNA: TGTGCCATCAGTGAGTGGTTGGGGGAAGAGACCCAGTACTTC
CDR3 protein: CAISEWLGEETQYF

clone size: few
J gene: TRBJ1-2
D gene: .
V gene: TRBV29-1
CDR3 DNA: TGCAGCGTTGGTGACGGGGACTATGGCTACACCTTC
CDR3 protein: CSVGDGDYGYTF

clone size: many
J gene: TRBJ2-1
D gene: .
V gene: TRBV9
CDR3 DNA: TGTGCCAGCAGCGTAGGGACAGTCCCCTACAATGAGCAGTTCTTC
CDR3 protein: CASSVGTVPYNEQFF

clone size: many
J gene: TRBJ2-3
D gene: .
V gene: TRBV10-3
CDR3 DNA: TGTGCCATCAGTGAGTCAGATACGCAGTATTTT
CDR3 protein: CAISESDTQYF

clone size: .
J gene: TRBJ1-1
D gene: .
V gene: TRBV30
CDR3 DNA: TGTGCCTGGAGTCCCGGAGGAACTGAAGCTTTCTTT
CDR3 protein: CAWSPGGTEAFF

clone size: .
J gene: TRBJ2-7
D gene: TRBD2
V gene: TRBV7-2
CDR3 DNA: TGTGCCATTCAGAACGGGCCTAGCGGGACCTACGAGCAGTACTTC
CDR3 protein: CAIQNGPSGTYEQYF

clone size: many
J gene: TRBJ1-1
D gene: TRBD1
V gene: TRBV10-3
CDR3 DNA: TGTGCCATCAGTGCTGGGACAGGTATCGGAGCTTTCTTT
CDR3 protein: CAISAGTGIGAFF

clone size: .
J gene: TRBJ1-1
D gene: .
V gene: TRBV5-1
CDR3 DNA: TGCGCCAGCAGCCCCCTCGGAGGGGGAAGGACTGAAGCTTTCTTT
CDR3 protein: CASSPLGGGRTEAFF

clone size: .
J gene: TRBJ1-1
D gene: .
V gene: TRBV19
CDR3 DNA: TGTGCCAGTAGTACCATCGCAGAGAACACTGAAGCTTTCTTT
CDR3 protein: CASSTIAENTEAFF

clone size: .
J gene: TRBJ1-2
D gene: TRBD1
V gene: TRBV7-3
CDR3 DNA: TGTGCCGGCAGCTTAATGCCGGGACAGGGTGGCTATGGCTACACCTTC
CDR3 protein: CAGSLMPGQGGYGYTF

clone size: .
J gene: TRBJ2-1
D gene: .
V gene: TRBV20-1
CDR3 DNA: TGCAGTGCTAGACCCATCCCGGCGGGGCGGAATGAGCAGTTCTTC
CDR3 protein: CSARPIPAGRNEQFF

clone size: many
J gene: TRBJ1-1
D gene: .
V gene: TRBV3-1
CDR3 DNA: TGTGCCAGCAGCCAAGGATTAATGCCCCAAAGTGGCACTGAAGCTTTCTTT
CDR3 protein: CASSQGLMPQSGTEAFF

clone size: many
J gene: TRBJ2-3
D gene: .
V gene: TRBV5-1
CDR3 DNA: TGCGCCAGCATAGTGGGGGACTCCACAGATACGCAGTATTTT
CDR3 protein: CASIVGDSTDTQYF

clone size: few
J gene: TRBJ2-1
D gene: TRBD1
V gene: TRBV28
CDR3 DNA: TGTGCCAGCACCCCACAGGGGCGATTCTACAATGAGCAGTTCTTC
CDR3 protein: CASTPQGRFYNEQFF

clone size: many
J gene: TRBJ2-2
D gene: TRBD2
V gene: TRBV5-1
CDR3 DNA: TGCGCCAGCAGCTTGTCGGTAGCGGGGGCCGGGGAGCTGTTTTTT
CDR3 protein: CASSLSVAGAGELFF

clone size: many
J gene: TRBJ1-6
D gene: TRBD1
V gene: TRBV12-3/TRBV12-4
CDR3 DNA: TGTGCCAGCAGTTTGCGGGGACAGGGTAATTCACCCCTCCACTTT
CDR3 protein: CASSLRGQGNSPLHF

clone size: .
J gene: TRBJ2-7
D gene: TRBD1
V gene: TRBV28
CDR3 DNA: TGTGCCAGCAGGGCCGGGACAGGGGGTTACGAGCAGTACTTC
CDR3 protein: CASRAGTGGYEQYF

clone size: .
J gene: TRBJ1-1
D gene: .
V gene: TRBV27
CDR3 DNA: TGTGCCAGCAGCCGAAAGGGGGTCAGAATCATGAACACTGAAGCTTTCTTT
CDR3 protein: CASSRKGVRIMNTEAFF

clone size: .
J gene: TRBJ1-4
D gene: .
V gene: TRBV7-2
CDR3 DNA: TGTGCCAGCAGCTTAGTTTCATTGGGGACGAATGAAAAACTGTTTTTT
CDR3 protein: CASSLVSLGTNEKLFF

clone size: many
J gene: TRBJ2-1
D gene: .
V gene: TRBV20-1
CDR3 DNA: TGCAGTGCTGTGGGGACGTCCATATCTAATGAGCAGTTCTTC
CDR3 protein: CSAVGTSISNEQFF

clone size: many
J gene: TRBJ2-3
D gene: .
V gene: TRBV7-2
CDR3 DNA: TGTGCCAGCAGCTTATCCGGGGGACTCACAGATACGCAGTATTTT
CDR3 protein: CASSLSGGLTDTQYF

clone size: many
J gene: TRBJ2-7
D gene: .
V gene: TRBV7-2
CDR3 DNA: TGTGCCAGCAGCGTGAAGTACGAGCAGTACTTC
CDR3 protein: CASSVKYEQYF

clone size: many
J gene: TRBJ1-1
D gene: TRBD1
V gene: TRBV18
CDR3 DNA: TGTGCCAGCAGCCCCACAGGGGGCACTGAAGCTTTCTTT
CDR3 protein: CASSPTGGTEAFF

clone size: many
J gene: TRBJ2-7
D gene: .
V gene: TRBV20-1
CDR3 DNA: TGCAGTGCCACGACGCTTACCTACGAGCAGTACTTC
CDR3 protein: CSATTLTYEQYF

clone size: many
J gene: TRBJ1-5
D gene: TRBD1
V gene: TRBV20-1
CDR3 DNA: TGCAGTGCTAGAGACAAGACAGGGGGCGAATTTCAGCCCCAGCATTTT
CDR3 protein: CSARDKTGGEFQPQHF

clone size: many
J gene: TRBJ1-1
D gene: .
V gene: TRBV6-1
CDR3 DNA: TGTGCCACCGGGACTGGACTTCCCGTCGGAACTTTCTTT
CDR3 protein: CATGTGLPVGTFF

clone size: many
J gene: TRBJ1-1
D gene: .
V gene: TRBV5-1
CDR3 DNA: TGCGCCAGCAGCTTGGATGGGCAAATGAACACTGAAGCTTTCTTT
CDR3 protein: CASSLDGQMNTEAFF

clone size: few
J gene: TRBJ1-6
D gene: .
V gene: TRBV12-3/TRBV12-4
CDR3 DNA: TGTGCCAGCAGTTTAGGGGGCGCGGGATCACCCCTCCACTTT
CDR3 protein: CASSLGGAGSPLHF

clone size: few
J gene: TRBJ2-1
D gene: .
V gene: TRBV9
CDR3 DNA: TGTGCCAGCAGCGTAGATGGGGGGCATTACAATGAGCAGTTCTTC
CDR3 protein: CASSVDGGHYNEQFF

clone size: many
J gene: TRBJ2-7
D gene: TRBD1
V gene: TRBV10-3
CDR3 DNA: TGTGCCATCAGTGAGCGTGGACAGGCTAAGCAGTACTTC
CDR3 protein: CAISERGQAKQYF

clone size: many
J gene: TRBJ2-3
D gene: .
V gene: TRBV5-5
CDR3 DNA: TGTGCCAGCAGCTTGTTCTTACCACGCACAGATACGCAGTATTTT
CDR3 protein: CASSLFLPRTDTQYF

clone size: many
J gene: TRBJ1-1
D gene: .
V gene: TRBV7-2
CDR3 DNA: TGTGCCAGCAGCGCCGGGTGGAACACTGAAGCTTTCTTT
CDR3 protein: CASSAGWNTEAFF

clone size: .
J gene: TRBJ1-3
D gene: .
V gene: TRBV11-2
CDR3 DNA: TGTGCCAGCACCTGGAACAGGGCAGGAAACACCATATATTTT
CDR3 protein: CASTWNRAGNTIYF

clone size: many
J gene: TRBJ2-3
D gene: .
V gene: TRBV20-1
CDR3 DNA: TGCAGTGCTAGAGATGATTTAAGCGATACGCAGTATTTT
CDR3 protein: CSARDDLSDTQYF

clone size: .
J gene: TRBJ1-4
D gene: .
V gene: TRBV5-6
CDR3 DNA: TGTGCCAGCAGCTCCAACTCTAGGGCGACTAATGAAAAACTGTTTTTT
CDR3 protein: CASSSNSRATNEKLFF

clone size: many
J gene: TRBJ1-1
D gene: TRBD1
V gene: TRBV5-1
CDR3 DNA: TGCGCCAGCAGCAAGGGACAGTTAATGAGGGGGATGAACACTGAAGCTTTCTTT
CDR3 protein: CASSKGQLMRGMNTEAFF

clone size: .
J gene: TRBJ2-1
D gene: .
V gene: TRBV13
CDR3 DNA: TGTGCCAGCAGCTTATTGGGGCTAGCGACCTACAATGAGCAGTTCTTC
CDR3 protein: CASSLLGLATYNEQFF

clone size: many
J gene: TRBJ1-2
D gene: .
V gene: TRBV5-1
CDR3 DNA: TGCGCCAGCAGTCACACGTCGGTTGGCTATGGCTACACCTTC
CDR3 protein: CASSHTSVGYGYTF

clone size: many
J gene: TRBJ2-3
D gene: .
V gene: TRBV5-5
CDR3 DNA: TGTGCCAGCAGCTCTCCGGGACACCTCGGTGATACGCAGTATTTT
CDR3 protein: CASSSPGHLGDTQYF

clone size: many
J gene: TRBJ2-1
D gene: .
V gene: TRBV7-8
CDR3 DNA: TGTGCCAGCAGCTTAAGTTTGGCTGAGCAGTTCTTC
CDR3 protein: CASSLSLAEQFF

clone size: .
J gene: TRBJ1-5
D gene: TRBD1
V gene: TRBV5-1
CDR3 DNA: TGCGCCAGCAGCCCGGGAGGGGACAGTTATCAGCCCCAGCATTTT
CDR3 protein: CASSPGGDSYQPQHF

clone size: once
J gene: TRBJ2-7
D gene: .
V gene: TRBV21-1
CDR3 DNA: TGTGCCAGCAGGAGGGGGAGGAGCTCCTACGAGCAGTACTTC
CDR3 protein: CASRRGRSSYEQYF

clone size: many
J gene: TRBJ2-3
D gene: .
V gene: TRBV20-1
CDR3 DNA: TGCAGTGCTAGAGATTGGGGCGCCAGCACAGATACGCAGTATTTT
CDR3 protein: CSARDWGASTDTQYF